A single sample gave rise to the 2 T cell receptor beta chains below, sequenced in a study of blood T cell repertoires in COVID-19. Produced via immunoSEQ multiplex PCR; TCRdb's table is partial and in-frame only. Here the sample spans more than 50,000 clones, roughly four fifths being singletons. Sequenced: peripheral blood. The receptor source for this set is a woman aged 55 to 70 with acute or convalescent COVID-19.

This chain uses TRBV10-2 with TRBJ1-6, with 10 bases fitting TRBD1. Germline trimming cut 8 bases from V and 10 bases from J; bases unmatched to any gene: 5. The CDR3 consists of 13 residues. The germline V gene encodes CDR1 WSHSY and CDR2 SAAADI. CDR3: CASGTGARSPLHF. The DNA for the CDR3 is TGCGCCAGCGGGACAGGGGCGAGATCACCCCTCCACTTT.

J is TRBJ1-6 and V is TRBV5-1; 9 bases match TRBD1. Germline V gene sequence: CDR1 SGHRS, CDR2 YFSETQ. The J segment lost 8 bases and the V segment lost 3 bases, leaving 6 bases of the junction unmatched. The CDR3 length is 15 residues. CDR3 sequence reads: CASSSGTGRDSPLHF. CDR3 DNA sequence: TGCGCCAGCAGCTCAGGGACAGGGAGAGATTCACCCCTCCACTTT.